This TCR beta chain was observed in a study of T-cell reconstitution after alpha-beta-depleted transplantation in children. Unique molecular identifiers were incorporated into the prepared TCRbeta library. Via MiXCR, TCRdb re-called the PCR reads, giving one row per CDR3 protein. The sample holds approximately 400,000 distinct CDR3 sequences, roughly 10% seen once. With 2 bases removed from V and 1 base from J, the gap between germline ends came to 9 bases. From germline, CDR1 is KGHSH and CDR2 LQKENI. The CDR3 contains 15 residues. This clonotype showed up just a few times. The sequencing here drew on PBMCs from the stem cell graft donor, taken from the stem cell graft. This clonotype was obtained from a human donor who donated a stem cell graft to a child with acute myeloid leukemia. The chain uses TRBV18 and TRBJ2-1; D is unclear. CDR3 in DNA: TGTGCCAGCTCACCAATGGCTAGTTCCTACAATGAGCAGTTCTTC. It is translated as CASSPMASSYNEQFF. Complete variable domain (other parts from reference TRBV18 and TRBJ2-1): NAGVMQNPRHLVRRRGQEARLRCSPMKGHSHVYWYRQLPEEGLKFMVYLQKENIIDESGMPKERFSAEFPKEGPSILRIQQVVRGDSAAYFCASSPMASSYNEQFFGPGTRLTVL.